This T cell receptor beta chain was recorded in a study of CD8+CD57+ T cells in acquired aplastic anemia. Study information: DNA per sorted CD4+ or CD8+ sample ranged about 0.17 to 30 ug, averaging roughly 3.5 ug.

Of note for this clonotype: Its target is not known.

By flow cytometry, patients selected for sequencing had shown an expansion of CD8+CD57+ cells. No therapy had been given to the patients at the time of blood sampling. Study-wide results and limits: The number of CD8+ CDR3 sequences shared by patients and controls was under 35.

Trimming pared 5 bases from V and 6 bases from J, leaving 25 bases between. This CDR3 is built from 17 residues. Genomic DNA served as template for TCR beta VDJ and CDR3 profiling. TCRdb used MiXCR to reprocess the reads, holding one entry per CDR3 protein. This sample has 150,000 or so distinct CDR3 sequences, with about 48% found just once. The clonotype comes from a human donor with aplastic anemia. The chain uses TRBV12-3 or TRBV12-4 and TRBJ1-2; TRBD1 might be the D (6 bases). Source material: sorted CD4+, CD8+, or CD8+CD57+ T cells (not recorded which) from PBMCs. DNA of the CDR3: TGTGCCAGCAGTCTAGGGGGTACAGGGACCCATAAGGATGGCTACACCTTC. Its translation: CASSLGGTGTHKDGYTF.